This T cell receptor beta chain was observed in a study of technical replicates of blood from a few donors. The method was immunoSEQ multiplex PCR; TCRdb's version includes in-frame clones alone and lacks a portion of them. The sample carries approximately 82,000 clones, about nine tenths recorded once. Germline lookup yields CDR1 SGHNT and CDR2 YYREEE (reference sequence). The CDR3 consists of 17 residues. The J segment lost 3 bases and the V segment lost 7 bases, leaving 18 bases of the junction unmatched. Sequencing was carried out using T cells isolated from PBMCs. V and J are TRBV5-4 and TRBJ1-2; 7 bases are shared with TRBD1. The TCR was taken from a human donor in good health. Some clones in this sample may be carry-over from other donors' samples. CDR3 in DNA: TGTGCCAGCCGGGGGTTTTGGGGCAGGGGGGTAGACTATGGCTACACCTTC. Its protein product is CASRGFWGRGVDYGYTF.